One sample yielded the 19 T cell receptor beta chains listed below, sequenced in a study of PD-1 blockade in classical Hodgkin lymphoma. The method was immunoSEQ multiplex PCR; TCRdb's version includes in-frame clones alone and lacks a portion of them. The table includes about 12,000 clones, approximately 79% detected once. Each patient experienced a relapse that followed autologous stem cell transplantation, and brentuximab vedotin exposure varied. Thawed PBMCs were the source of CD4+ T cells, purified by magnetic negative selection. This specimen consisted of CD4+ T cells from blood, obtained at baseline. The source of these receptors is a human donor with classical Hodgkin lymphoma.

The CDR3 bases are TGTGCCAGCAGGTCCACAGGGTTATACACAGATACGCAGTATTTT. It codes for CASRSTGLYTDTQYF. The chain employs TRBV27 and TRBJ2-3; TRBD1 is a possible D gene (6 bases). Per germline, CDR1 MNHEY and CDR2 SMNVEV (reference sequence). V was clipped by 6 bases and J by 2 bases, with 15 bases between them. The length of the CDR3 is 15 residues.

CDR3 residues: CASSQDRAILDTQYF. CDR3 nucleotide sequence: TGCGCCAGCAGCCAAGATAGGGCCATTCTGGATACGCAGTATTTT. V gene TRBV4-3 combines with J gene TRBJ2-3; no reliable D call. V was shortened by 0 bases and J by 6 bases, with 13 bases between the two germline ends. The CDR3 spans 15 residues. Germline loops: CDR1 LGHNA, CDR2 YSLEER.

J is TRBJ1-5 and V is TRBV4-3, with 10 nucleotides matching TRBD1. Germline CDR1 is LGHNA and CDR2 is YSLEER. This CDR3 region has 15 residues. With V trimmed by 1 base and J by 6 bases, 3 bases remained unmatched. CDR3 sequence reads: CASSQGTGGTQPQHF. The CDR3 DNA is TGCGCCAGCAGCCAAGGGACAGGGGGAACTCAGCCCCAGCATTTT.

The chain combines TRBV7-8 with TRBJ2-5, with a weak D call TRBD1 (5 bases). Germline V gene data show CDR1 as SGHVS and CDR2 as FQNEAQ. V shed 5 bases and J shed 2 bases, with 12 bases lying between them. The CDR3 spans 14 residues. CDR3: CASSPTGFQETQYF. CDR3 in DNA: TGTGCCAGCAGCCCTACAGGATTTCAAGAGACCCAGTACTTC. Using reference TRBV7-8 and TRBJ2-5 for the parts outside the CDR3, the full variable domain is GAGVSQSPRYKVAKRGQDVALRCDPISGHVSLFWYQQALGQGPEFLTYFQNEAQLDKSGLPSDRFFAERPEGSVSTLKIQRTQQEDSAVYLCASSPTGFQETQYFGPGTRLLVL.

In its sample, this clone was seen a few times. The gene calls are TRBV11-2 and TRBJ2-1; D is ambiguous. Trimming left V 5 bases short and J 1 base short, with 12 bases between. CDR3 length: 15 residues. The V gene's germline CDR1 is SGHAT and CDR2 FQNNGV. The CDR3 spells CASSTLRRSYNEQFF. In nucleotides, the CDR3 is TGTGCCAGCAGCACCCTGAGGCGGTCCTACAATGAGCAGTTCTTC.

The count of this clone is one. The rearrangement links TRBV7-8 to TRBJ2-5; no firm D call. Trimming cost V 0 bases and J 5 bases, with 16 bases left between them. There are 16 residues in the CDR3. Germline CDR1 is SGHVS and CDR2 is FQNEAQ. CDR3 in amino acids: CASSLAPAQTGETQYF. CDR3 bases: TGTGCCAGCAGCTTAGCGCCAGCTCAAACCGGGGAGACCCAGTACTTC.

The J gene is TRBJ2-1, the V gene TRBV7-2, with 7 bases matching TRBD1. CDR3 length equals 15 residues. J was trimmed by 9 bases and V by 1 base; bases with no gene match: 9. Germline CDR1 SGHTA, CDR2 FQGNSA. The CDR3 DNA reads TGTGCCAGCAGCTTAGGAGGGGGCGGATGGGCTGAGCAGTTCTTC. Residues: CASSLGGGGWAEQFF.

The gene calls are TRBV19 and TRBJ1-4; 7 bases agree with TRBD1. The length of the CDR3 is 15 residues. J gave up 2 bases and V 5 bases, and 5 bases lay outside the gene matches. Per the germline V gene, CDR1 is LNHDA and CDR2 is SQIVND (reference sequence). The CDR3 coding sequence is TGTGCCAGTAGTGTCAGACAGGGCACTAATGAAAAACTGTTTTTT. Amino acid sequence: CASSVRQGTNEKLFF.

The chain is built from TRBV5-5 and TRBJ2-4; TRBD2 agrees at 7 bases. CDR3 length equals 14 residues. Unmatched junction bases numbered 3, after V lost 0 bases and J lost 6 bases. Per the germline V gene, CDR1 is SGHKS and CDR2 is YYEKEE (reference sequence). This chain's CDR3 is CASSLAGEGNIQYF. CDR3 sequence (DNA): TGTGCCAGCAGCTTGGCCGGGGAGGGAAACATTCAGTACTTC.

This clone was recorded only once. CDR3 loop: CSVDRGNTGELFF. CDR3 coding DNA: TGCAGCGTTGACCGGGGGAACACCGGGGAGCTGTTTTTT. V is TRBV29-1 and J is TRBJ2-2; D is possibly TRBD2 (5 bases). With 3 bases removed from V and 1 base from J, the gap between germline ends came to 6 bases. The CDR3 totals 13 residues. Germline V gives CDR1 SQVTM, CDR2 ANQGSEA.

This clone came up once. This chain connects TRBV15 to TRBJ1-1; unclear D gene. V was clipped by 0 bases and J by 3 bases, with 11 bases between them. This CDR3 has 15 residues. Germline V gene lookup returns CDR1 LNHNV and CDR2 YYDKDF (reference sequence). The CDR3 DNA follows: TGTGCCACCAGCAGAGACCTCTGGGGTGACACTGAAGCTTTCTTT. The encoded protein is CATSRDLWGDTEAFF.

The V call is TRBV29-1, the J call TRBJ1-2; D may be TRBD1 (5 bases). Germline V lookup: CDR1 SQVTM, CDR2 ANQGSEA. V lost 7 bases and J lost 3, with 9 bases in between. The CDR3 loop spans 11 amino acids. DNA for the CDR3: TGCAGCGCAGGGACGCACTATGGCTACACCTTC. Its protein product is CSAGTHYGYTF. The full variable domain, rest sourced from reference TRBV29-1 and TRBJ1-2, is SAVISQKPSRDICQRGTSLTIQCQVDSQVTMMFWYRQQPGQSLTLIATANQGSEATYESGFVIDKFPISRPNLTFSTLTVSNMSPEDSSIYLCSAGTHYGYTFGSGTRLTVV.

The rearrangement uses TRBV7-2 and TRBJ2-7; 10 bases match TRBD1. CDR1 SGHTA and CDR2 FQGNSA come from the germline V gene. The V and J ends lost 5 bases and 4 bases, in that order; junction bases with no gene match: 5. The CDR3 covers 14 residues. The CDR3 region has the DNA TGTGCCAGCAGCCCGGACAGGGGGTTTTACGAGCAGTACTTC. Its protein product is CASSPDRGFYEQYF.

This chain connects TRBV18 to TRBJ2-2; D might be TRBD2 (6 bases). The germline gives CDR1 KGHSH, CDR2 LQKENI. This CDR3 comprises 16 residues. Trimming took off 3 bases at V and 4 bases at J, with 15 bases between the two ends. The CDR3 protein is CASSPSAQGGTGELFF. Here the CDR3 DNA reads TGTGCCAGCTCACCTTCGGCGCAGGGAGGCACCGGGGAGCTGTTTTTT.

The chain links TRBV18 to TRBJ2-1, with D maybe TRBD2 (6 bases). Germline V gene sequence: CDR1 KGHSH, CDR2 LQKENI. Trimming left V 3 bases short and J 14 bases short, with 14 bases between. The CDR3 is 12 residues long. The CDR3 bases are TGTGCCAGCTCACCGGGCGTGGAGGGAAAGTTCTTC. Encoded protein: CASSPGVEGKFF.

The CDR3 here is CASSTSRWGPIGGYTF. In DNA form, the CDR3 reads TGTGCCAGCAGCACATCACGGTGGGGGCCGATCGGCGGCTACACCTTC. The V call is TRBV7-9, the J call TRBJ1-2; tentative D call: TRBD1 (6 bases). The CDR3 sequence is 16 residues long. Trimming took off 5 bases at V and 8 bases at J, with 24 bases between the two ends. Germline CDR1 SEHNR, CDR2 FQNEAQ (reference sequence). The full variable domain, completed using reference TRBV7-9 and TRBJ1-2, is DTGVSQNPRHKITKRGQNVTFRCDPISEHNRLYWYRQTLGQGPEFLTYFQNEAQLEKSRLLSDRFSAERPKGSFSTLEIQRTEQGDSAMYLCASSTSRWGPIGGYTFGSGTRLTVV.

V and J are TRBV10-1 and TRBJ2-7; D uncertain. The V and J ends lost 6 bases and 1 base respectively, with 13 bases between them. CDR1 WNHNN and CDR2 SYGVQD come from the germline V gene (reference sequence). The CDR3 totals 14 residues. This chain's CDR3 is CASSKQSGSYEQYF. In nucleotides, the CDR3 is TGCGCCAGCAGCAAGCAATCCGGGTCCTACGAGCAGTACTTC.

The V and J genes are TRBV2 and TRBJ2-3; no firm D call. The CDR3 runs to 15 residues. The V and J ends lost 5 bases and 2 bases respectively, with 14 bases between them. Germline V gives CDR1 SNHLY, CDR2 FYNNEI. The CDR3 bases are TGTGCCAGCAGTCCTGAGTCGCGTCTCACAGATACGCAGTATTTT. It translates to CASSPESRLTDTQYF. The entire variable domain, with the rest obtained from reference TRBV2 and TRBJ2-3, is as follows: EPEVTQTPSHQVTQMGQEVILRCVPISNHLYFYWYRQILGQKVEFLVSFYNNEISEKSEIFDDQFSVERPDGSNFTLKIRSTKLEDSAMYFCASSPESRLTDTQYFGPGTRLTVL.

This clone has only one observation. This chain joins TRBV11-3 and TRBJ1-5; D possibly corresponds to TRBD1 (6 bases). The CDR3 covers 14 residues. V lost 3 bases and J lost 4, with 10 bases in between. Germline CDR1 is SGHNT and CDR2 is YENEEA. The CDR3 region is CASSFTGRNQPQHF. CDR3 coding DNA: TGTGCCAGCAGCTTTACAGGGAGGAATCAGCCCCAGCATTTT.